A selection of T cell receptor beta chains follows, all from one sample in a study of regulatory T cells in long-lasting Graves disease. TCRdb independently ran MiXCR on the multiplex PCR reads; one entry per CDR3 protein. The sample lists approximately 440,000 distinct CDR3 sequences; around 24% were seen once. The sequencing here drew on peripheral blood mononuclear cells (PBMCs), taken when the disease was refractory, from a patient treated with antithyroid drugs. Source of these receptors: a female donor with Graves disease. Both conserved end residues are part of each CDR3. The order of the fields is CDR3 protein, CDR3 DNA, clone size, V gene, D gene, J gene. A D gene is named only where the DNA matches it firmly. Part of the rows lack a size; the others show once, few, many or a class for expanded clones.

CDR3 protein: CASSGQRDYEQYF
CDR3 DNA: TGTGCCAGCTCGGGACAGAGAGACTACGAGCAGTACTTC
clone size: few
V gene: TRBV6-1
D gene: TRBD1
J gene: TRBJ2-7

CDR3 protein: CASSRLNRLSREKLFF
CDR3 DNA: TGTGCCAGCAGTCGCCTGAACCGCTTGAGTCGGGAAAAACTGTTTTTT
clone size: few
V gene: TRBV6-4
D gene: .
J gene: TRBJ1-4

CDR3 protein: CASRLGQPNTEAFF
CDR3 DNA: TGTGCCAGCAGACTGGGACAGCCAAACACTGAAGCTTTCTTT
clone size: many
V gene: TRBV28
D gene: TRBD1
J gene: TRBJ1-1

CDR3 protein: CASSTGIYGYTF
CDR3 DNA: TGTGCCAGCAGTACGGGGATCTATGGCTACACCTTC
clone size: many
V gene: TRBV6-1
D gene: .
J gene: TRBJ1-2

CDR3 protein: CSARDSRERTGELFF
CDR3 DNA: TGCAGTGCTAGAGATTCGCGGGAGCGCACCGGGGAGCTGTTTTTT
clone size: .
V gene: TRBV20-1
D gene: TRBD2
J gene: TRBJ2-2

CDR3 protein: CASSLQSAITGELFF
CDR3 DNA: TGTGCCAGCAGCTTACAGAGCGCTATCACCGGGGAGCTGTTTTTT
clone size: .
V gene: TRBV7-9
D gene: .
J gene: TRBJ2-2

CDR3 protein: CASSQAGPPPTQYF
CDR3 DNA: TGTGCCAGCAGCCAAGCGGGACCTCCACCGACCCAGTACTTC
clone size: few
V gene: TRBV14
D gene: .
J gene: TRBJ2-5

CDR3 protein: CASSHGGESGELFF
CDR3 DNA: TGCGCCAGCAGCCACGGGGGGGAAAGCGGGGAGCTGTTTTTT
clone size: .
V gene: TRBV4-1
D gene: TRBD2
J gene: TRBJ2-2

CDR3 protein: CASSTSNDGPLGEQYF
CDR3 DNA: TGTGCCAGCAGTACTAGCAACGACGGGCCCCTTGGCGAGCAGTACTTC
clone size: many
V gene: TRBV12-3/TRBV12-4
D gene: .
J gene: TRBJ2-7

CDR3 protein: CASSYPMTTTNRGRNTEAFF
CDR3 DNA: TGTGCCAGCAGTTACCCGATGACGACGACGAACAGGGGTCGGAACACTGAAGCTTTCTTT
clone size: many
V gene: TRBV6-5
D gene: TRBD1
J gene: TRBJ1-1

CDR3 protein: CAWSAGKETQYF
CDR3 DNA: TGTGCCTGGAGTGCCGGAAAGGAGACCCAGTACTTC
clone size: few
V gene: TRBV30
D gene: .
J gene: TRBJ2-5

CDR3 protein: CASSLGQLNSPLHF
CDR3 DNA: TGCGCCAGCAGCTTGGGACAGTTAAATTCACCCCTCCACTTT
clone size: few
V gene: TRBV5-1
D gene: .
J gene: TRBJ1-6

CDR3 protein: CASSEEKTYTGELFF
CDR3 DNA: TGTGCCAGCAGTGAAGAAAAGACTTACACCGGGGAGCTGTTTTTT
clone size: many
V gene: TRBV2
D gene: .
J gene: TRBJ2-2

CDR3 protein: CASSRTHTHETQYF
CDR3 DNA: TGTGCCAGCAGCCGGACGCACACACATGAGACCCAGTACTTC
clone size: many
V gene: TRBV7-9
D gene: .
J gene: TRBJ2-5

CDR3 protein: CASSYRGQGIHGYTF
CDR3 DNA: TGTGCCAGCAGTTACAGAGGACAGGGAATACATGGCTACACCTTC
clone size: few
V gene: TRBV6-9
D gene: TRBD1
J gene: TRBJ1-2

CDR3 protein: CASTRQSNEKLFF
CDR3 DNA: TGTGCCAGCACCCGACAGAGCAATGAAAAACTGTTTTTT
clone size: few
V gene: TRBV6-1
D gene: .
J gene: TRBJ1-4

CDR3 protein: CASSLGRGSTHEQYF
CDR3 DNA: TGTGCCAGCAGTTTAGGCAGGGGGAGTACTCACGAGCAGTACTTC
clone size: many
V gene: TRBV28
D gene: TRBD1
J gene: TRBJ2-7

CDR3 protein: CAWSSGQGRFQPQHF
CDR3 DNA: TGTGCCTGGAGCTCTGGACAGGGGCGATTTCAGCCCCAGCATTTT
clone size: .
V gene: TRBV30
D gene: TRBD1
J gene: TRBJ1-5

CDR3 protein: CASITGLPGYEQYF
CDR3 DNA: TGTGCCAGCATAACAGGCCTCCCGGGTTACGAGCAGTACTTC
clone size: .
V gene: TRBV6-1
D gene: .
J gene: TRBJ2-7

CDR3 protein: CATSRGGQGWEKLFF
CDR3 DNA: TGTGCCACCAGCAGGGGTGGACAGGGCTGGGAAAAACTGTTTTTT
clone size: many
V gene: TRBV15
D gene: TRBD1
J gene: TRBJ1-4

CDR3 protein: CASAGLMNTEAFF
CDR3 DNA: TGCGCCAGCGCAGGCCTAATGAACACTGAAGCTTTCTTT
clone size: few
V gene: TRBV5-1
D gene: .
J gene: TRBJ1-1

CDR3 protein: CASSSSGISGNTIYF
CDR3 DNA: TGTGCCAGCAGTTCTTCAGGGATCTCTGGAAACACCATATATTTT
clone size: many
V gene: TRBV12-3/TRBV12-4
D gene: .
J gene: TRBJ1-3

CDR3 protein: CASSQATQGIGGYTF
CDR3 DNA: TGTGCCAGCAGCCAAGCCACTCAGGGGATTGGGGGCTACACCTTC
clone size: .
V gene: TRBV14
D gene: .
J gene: TRBJ1-2

CDR3 protein: CASSLLTGNLKETQYF
CDR3 DNA: TGTGCCAGCAGCTTACTGACCGGGAACCTAAAAGAGACCCAGTACTTC
clone size: many
V gene: TRBV7-8
D gene: .
J gene: TRBJ2-5

CDR3 protein: CSVGAGPTSGPQHF
CDR3 DNA: TGCAGCGTTGGGGCAGGCCCGACTTCGGGGCCCCAGCATTTT
clone size: few
V gene: TRBV29-1
D gene: .
J gene: TRBJ1-5

CDR3 protein: CASLYGNQPQHF
CDR3 DNA: TGTGCCAGTTTATATGGCAATCAGCCCCAGCATTTT
clone size: many
V gene: TRBV6-2/TRBV6-3
D gene: .
J gene: TRBJ1-5

CDR3 protein: CSALRDLGDTQYF
CDR3 DNA: TGCAGTGCTTTACGGGACTTGGGGGATACGCAGTATTTT
clone size: .
V gene: TRBV20-1
D gene: .
J gene: TRBJ2-3

CDR3 protein: CASSRDGANTGELFF
CDR3 DNA: TGTGCCAGCAGCCGGGACGGCGCGAACACCGGGGAGCTGTTTTTT
clone size: many
V gene: TRBV11-2
D gene: .
J gene: TRBJ2-2

CDR3 protein: CALTLGETQYF
CDR3 DNA: TGTGCTCTGACTCTCGGGGAGACCCAGTACTTC
clone size: many
V gene: TRBV30
D gene: .
J gene: TRBJ2-5

CDR3 protein: CASSLRGRMNSPLHF
CDR3 DNA: TGTGCCAGCAGCTTAAGAGGCAGGATGAATTCACCCCTCCACTTT
clone size: .
V gene: TRBV7-3
D gene: .
J gene: TRBJ1-6

CDR3 protein: CASSLGTGAGNQPQHF
CDR3 DNA: TGTGCCAGCAGCTTAGGCACCGGGGCCGGCAATCAGCCCCAGCATTTT
clone size: few
V gene: TRBV7-2
D gene: .
J gene: TRBJ1-5

CDR3 protein: CASTTVRGTSNQPQHF
CDR3 DNA: TGTGCCAGTACAACAGTGCGAGGGACAAGCAATCAGCCCCAGCATTTT
clone size: few
V gene: TRBV19
D gene: .
J gene: TRBJ1-5

CDR3 protein: CASTSVGSGANVLTF
CDR3 DNA: TGTGCCAGCACATCTGTAGGTTCTGGGGCCAACGTCCTGACTTTC
clone size: few
V gene: TRBV27
D gene: .
J gene: TRBJ2-6